A selection of T cell receptor beta chains follows, all from one sample in a study of vaccination effects on CD4 cells after COVID-19. Assay used: immunoSEQ multiplex PCR; TCRdb lists only in-frame clones, some missing. Here the sample spans 35,000 to 55,000 clones, 72% being singletons. Their antigens remain unidentified. The source material was CD4+ T cells from PBMCs cultured without peptide, sampled after COVID-19 vaccination. The receptors shown here come from a human donor who received a COVID-19 vaccine. Both conserved end residues are part of each CDR3. Each record gives: J gene, D gene, V gene, clone size, CDR3 DNA, CDR3 protein. D genes are given only for firm matches. Only some rows state a clone size, as once, few, many or a class for expanded clones.

j_gene: TRBJ2-7
d_gene: .
v_gene: TRBV23-1
abundance: once
CDR3nt: TGCGCCAGCAGTCCCCCCGAGAGCCACTGGCGCTACGAGCAGTACTTC
CDR3aa: CASSPPESHWRYEQYF

j_gene: TRBJ2-5
d_gene: .
v_gene: TRBV27
abundance: .
CDR3nt: TGTGCCAGCCGTGGACAACTACAAGAGACCCAGTACTTC
CDR3aa: CASRGQLQETQYF

j_gene: TRBJ2-5
d_gene: TRBD2
v_gene: TRBV5-1
abundance: .
CDR3nt: TGCGCCAGCAGCTTGGTCGGGGGGGAGACCCAGTACTTC
CDR3aa: CASSLVGGETQYF

j_gene: TRBJ2-3
d_gene: TRBD2
v_gene: TRBV18
abundance: .
CDR3nt: TGTGCCAGCTCACCACCTGCGGGAGGGCCAGGAGATACGCAGTATTTT
CDR3aa: CASSPPAGGPGDTQYF

j_gene: TRBJ2-7
d_gene: TRBD1
v_gene: TRBV5-1
abundance: .
CDR3nt: TGCGCCAGCAGACTAGGACAGGGCTACGAGCAGTACTTC
CDR3aa: CASRLGQGYEQYF

j_gene: TRBJ2-3
d_gene: .
v_gene: TRBV13
abundance: once
CDR3nt: TGTGCCAGCAGCTCGACTAGTTTATGGGCAGATACGCAGTATTTT
CDR3aa: CASSSTSLWADTQYF

j_gene: TRBJ2-7
d_gene: TRBD2
v_gene: TRBV14
abundance: .
CDR3nt: TGTGCCAGCAGCCAAGATGTAAAGGCCTGGGGACTACCTACCTACGAGCAGTACTTC
CDR3aa: CASSQDVKAWGLPTYEQYF

j_gene: TRBJ2-1
d_gene: .
v_gene: TRBV11-1
abundance: .
CDR3nt: TGTGCCAGCAGCTTAGAAAACCCGGGAGTGAGCAATGAGCAGTTCTTC
CDR3aa: CASSLENPGVSNEQFF

j_gene: TRBJ2-5
d_gene: TRBD2
v_gene: TRBV11-1
abundance: few
CDR3nt: TGTGCCAGCAGCCCGGCGGGAGCGAAGCAGACCCAGTACTTC
CDR3aa: CASSPAGAKQTQYF

j_gene: TRBJ2-7
d_gene: TRBD2
v_gene: TRBV20-1
abundance: .
CDR3nt: TGCAGTGCTAGTCAGGCTAGCGGGGTATACGAGCAGTACTTC
CDR3aa: CSASQASGVYEQYF

j_gene: TRBJ2-5
d_gene: TRBD1
v_gene: TRBV7-9
abundance: .
CDR3nt: TGTGCCAGCAGCTTGGGCGACAGGGACAAAGAGACCCAGTACTTC
CDR3aa: CASSLGDRDKETQYF

j_gene: TRBJ2-1
d_gene: TRBD2
v_gene: TRBV7-9
abundance: .
CDR3nt: TGTGCCAGCGGCACCGGGACTAGCGGGGGCGTGGAGCAGTTCTTC
CDR3aa: CASGTGTSGGVEQFF

j_gene: TRBJ2-2
d_gene: TRBD1
v_gene: TRBV7-9
abundance: .
CDR3nt: TGTGCCAGCAGCCTCGGGACAGGGGTCACCGGGGAGCTGTTTTTT
CDR3aa: CASSLGTGVTGELFF